This T cell receptor (beta chain) was obtained from a study of metastatic and nonmetastatic thyroid tumors. Turning to the study itself: Patients with malignant and benign thyroid disease provided blood and tumor or nodule tissue, whose repertoires were compared.

Prior to thyroid surgery, none of the patients had received any treatment. With MiXCR, TCRdb called clones anew from the PCR reads. The table shows over 11,000 clones, with 20% to 30% occurring only once. As regards this clone: A much larger clonotype is one base distant, so this may be a read error. Other nucleotide sequences from this sample produce the same CDR3.

This CDR3 is 15 amino acids long. CDR1 is SNHLY, CDR2 FYNNEI, per germline. This TCR was sampled from a female donor with papillary thyroid cancer or a benign thyroid nodule (not recorded which). Some clones in this sample may be carry-over from other donors' samples. The sequenced material came from blood. The V and J genes are TRBV2 and TRBJ2-5; maybe TRBD1 (6 bases). The CDR3 reads CANSATRGTQETQYF. Written as DNA, the CDR3 is TGTGCCAACAGTGCGACCAGGGGCACGCAAGAGACCCAGTACTTC.